This section outlines one TCR beta chain sequence together with its context. Its antigen is unidentified. These data are taken from a study of CD8 T cells in ankylosing spondylitis. Study results and limitations: In the blood and synovial fluid of reactive arthritis, some motif variants had been previously reported. Blood of patients with ankylosing spondylitis appeared to be characterized by a TCR beta motif of several highly homologous variants. Clones linked with disease were CD8+ and fairly uncommon in the peripheral blood. Clones tied to disease were said to be significantly enriched in matched ankylosing spondylitis synovial fluid.

The germline gives CDR1 MNHEY, CDR2 SVGAGI. The V and J ends lost 4 bases and 4 bases, in that order; junction bases with no gene match: 9. This CDR3 comprises 16 residues. TCRdb itself ran the 5' RACE reads through MiXCR, one entry per CDR3 protein. Of fewer than 500,000 distinct CDR3 sequences in the sample, approximately 20% were seen once. The specimen sequenced was blood, either unsorted or a sorted T cell fraction (not recorded which). The genes are TRBV6-5 and TRBJ2-2; TRBD1 matches 7 bases. The TCR comes from a male donor with ankylosing spondylitis. CDR3 nucleotide sequence: TGTGCCAGCAGTTTCTCGGGCAGGGGGATCACCGGGGAGCTGTTTTTT. Amino acids: CASSFSGRGITGELFF.